These 22 T cell receptor beta chains came from one sample sequenced in a study of shared clonotypes between healthy human individuals. The protocol was immunoSEQ multiplex PCR, while the TCRdb copy is restricted to in-frame clones and leaves out a portion. The sample carries about 330,000 clones, about 74% recorded once. The sequencing input was memory CD4+ T cells sorted from blood. Indicated subset: CD45RA-negative fraction. The receptors derive from a man in his thirties or forties in good health.

The chain joins TRBV7-8 to TRBJ2-3; the match to TRBD2 covers 7 bases. The CDR3 covers 16 residues. After removal of 2 bases from V and 1 base from J, the junction contained 6 bases not matched to a gene. CDR1 and CDR2 from the germline V gene are SGHVS and FQNEAQ. In DNA form, the CDR3 reads TGTGCCAGCAGCTTAAAGCGGGACCCCGGCACAGATACGCAGTATTTT. This translates into CASSLKRDPGTDTQYF. The full variable domain, completed using reference TRBV7-8 and TRBJ2-3, is GAGVSQSPRYKVAKRGQDVALRCDPISGHVSLFWYQQALGQGPEFLTYFQNEAQLDKSGLPSDRFFAERPEGSVSTLKIQRTQQEDSAVYLCASSLKRDPGTDTQYFGPGTRLTVL.

This sequence joins TRBV7-9 and TRBJ1-1; 8 nucleotides align to TRBD1. The length of the CDR3 is 12 residues. With 5 bases clipped from V and 6 bases from J, the junction kept 2 bases outside the gene matches. From germline, CDR1 is SEHNR and CDR2 FQNEAQ (reference sequence). This CDR3 reads CASSQGQAEAFF. The CDR3, as DNA: TGTGCCAGCAGCCAGGGACAGGCTGAAGCTTTCTTT. Complete variable domain (other parts from reference TRBV7-9 and TRBJ1-1): DTGVSQNPRHKITKRGQNVTFRCDPISEHNRLYWYRQTLGQGPEFLTYFQNEAQLEKSRLLSDRFSAERPKGSFSTLEIQRTEQGDSAMYLCASSQGQAEAFFGQGTRLTVV.

V is TRBV10-2 and J is TRBJ2-5; 8 bases line up with TRBD1. This CDR3 contains 12 residues. Per germline, CDR1 WSHSY and CDR2 SAAADI. V trimming: 9 bases; J trimming: 3 bases; junction bases outside the gene matches: 3. The CDR3 DNA is TGCGCCAGGCCGACAGGGGAAGAGACCCAGTACTTC. Translation: CARPTGEETQYF.

V and J are TRBV2 and TRBJ1-2; weak D call: TRBD1 (5 bases). V lost 5 bases and J 7 bases, leaving 17 bases between the germline ends. Germline V gene sequence: CDR1 SNHLY, CDR2 FYNNEI. The CDR3 spans 14 residues. CDR3 region: CASSPTGGFGGYTF. The CDR3 DNA reads TGTGCCAGCAGTCCCACGGGGGGGTTTGGTGGCTACACCTTC.

This clone was counted a single time. The rearrangement links TRBV28 to TRBJ2-7, with D perhaps TRBD1 (6 bases). CDR3 length equals 16 residues. Deletions cut 3 bases from V and 0 bases from J, with 15 bases between. Germline V gene sequence: CDR1 MDHEN, CDR2 SYDVKM. Written as DNA, the CDR3 is TGTGCCAGCAGTTTGGCCGGAACAGGGAGCTCCTACGAGCAGTACTTC. Protein product: CASSLAGTGSSYEQYF.

The J gene is TRBJ2-2, the V gene TRBV5-6; D ambiguous. This CDR3 spans 19 amino acids. Germline V gives CDR1 SGHDT, CDR2 YYEEEE. V lost 1 base and J 0 bases, leaving 19 bases between the germline ends. CDR3 sequence: CASSLYWQAVKPNTGELFF. The CDR3 nucleotides read TGTGCCAGCAGCTTGTATTGGCAGGCCGTAAAACCGAACACCGGGGAGCTGTTTTTT.

The V call is TRBV19, the J call TRBJ2-3; 9 bases map to TRBD2. CDR3 length equals 14 residues. V shed 5 bases, J shed 3 bases, and the junction held 3 bases outside the gene matches. The germline V gene has CDR1 LNHDA and CDR2 SQIVND (reference sequence). CDR3 in amino acids: CASSVGLATDTQYF. CDR3 DNA sequence: TGTGCCAGTAGTGTGGGACTAGCAACAGATACGCAGTATTTT.

CDR3 DNA: TGTGCCAGCAGCTTATCTGGGAATCAGCCCCAGCATTTT. Its protein is CASSLSGNQPQHF. V is TRBV7-3 and J is TRBJ1-5; D call uncertain. The CDR3 covers 13 residues. The germline CDR1 and CDR2 sequences are SGHTA and FQGTGA. V dropped 2 bases and J dropped 4 bases, with 6 bases sitting between them.

The chain recombines TRBV2 with TRBJ2-7; 13 bases are shared with TRBD2. The junction had 4 bases not matched to a gene; V was cut back by 6 bases and J by 2 bases. This CDR3 has 15 amino acids. The V gene's germline CDR1 is SNHLY and CDR2 FYNNEI. CDR3 nucleotide sequence: TGTGCCAGCAGAGTTGGGACTAGCGGGACCTACGAGCAGTACTTC. As protein: CASRVGTSGTYEQYF. The variable domain in full, completed from reference TRBV2 and TRBJ2-7, reads EPEVTQTPSHQVTQMGQEVILRCVPISNHLYFYWYRQILGQKVEFLVSFYNNEISEKSEIFDDQFSVERPDGSNFTLKIRSTKLEDSAMYFCASRVGTSGTYEQYFGPGTRLTVT.

This clone was found a few times. The chain employs TRBV5-5 and TRBJ1-2; the D is unclear. The germline CDR1 and CDR2 sequences are SGHKS and YYEKEE (reference sequence). With 2 bases removed from V and 4 bases from J, the gap between germline ends came to 6 bases. The CDR3 loop spans 12 amino acids. The CDR3: CASSLEGYGYTF. DNA for the CDR3: TGTGCCAGCAGCTTAGAGGGCTATGGCTACACCTTC.

The chain carries TRBV6-5 and TRBJ2-6, with 10 bases matching TRBD1. This CDR3 is 16 amino acids long. With 4 bases clipped from V and 4 bases from J, the junction kept 4 bases outside the gene matches. CDR1 MNHEY and CDR2 SVGAGI come from the germline V gene. The CDR3 sequence: CASSSGTGAGANVLTF. CDR3 nucleotides: TGTGCCAGCAGTTCAGGGACAGGGGCCGGGGCCAACGTCCTGACTTTC.

The chain links TRBV5-1 to TRBJ2-2; 8 bases are shared with TRBD1. Losses at the gene ends were 4 bases for V and 5 bases for J; bases not matched to a gene: 10. The CDR3 is 16 residues long. The germline gives CDR1 SGHRS, CDR2 YFSETQ. CDR3 DNA: TGCGCCAGCAGCCCCCGGACAGGGTTGAGGACCGGGGAGCTGTTTTTT. Protein sequence: CASSPRTGLRTGELFF. Drawing the rest from reference TRBV5-1 and TRBJ2-2, the complete variable domain is KAGVTQTPRYLIKTRGQQVTLSCSPISGHRSVSWYQQTPGQGLQFLFEYFSETQRNKGNFPGRFSGRQFSNSRSEMNVSTLELGDSALYLCASSPRTGLRTGELFFGEGSRLTVL.

The J gene is TRBJ2-2, the V gene TRBV25-1, with D perhaps matching TRBD2 (6 bases). This CDR3 contains 14 residues. Germline V gene data show CDR1 as MGHDK and CDR2 as SYGVNS. V was cut by 6 bases and J by 1 base, with 9 bases left in between. This chain's CDR3 is CASSLSGNTGELFF. The DNA for the CDR3 is TGTGCCAGCAGCCTTAGCGGGAACACCGGGGAGCTGTTTTTT.

This chain joins TRBV10-3 and TRBJ2-2; D is uncertain. CDR1 is ENHRY and CDR2 is SYGVKD in the germline V gene. The CDR3 extends over 14 amino acids. V shed 7 bases and J shed 4 bases, with 13 bases lying between them. Here the CDR3 DNA reads TGTGCCATCAATTCCGCTGGGTCCACCGGGGAGCTGTTTTTT. It is translated as CAINSAGSTGELFF.

J is TRBJ2-1 and V is TRBV27, with 7 bases that match TRBD1. The CDR3 is 15 residues long. Germline CDR1 MNHEY, CDR2 SMNVEV (reference sequence). J gave up 8 bases and V 4 bases, and 11 bases lay outside the gene matches. The CDR3 DNA follows: TGTGCCAGCAGTTCCCCTTTGACAGGGTCACATGAGCAGTTCTTC. Its translation is CASSSPLTGSHEQFF.

This clone turned up a few times. This chain joins TRBV27 and TRBJ1-5; D remains unclear. Per germline, CDR1 MNHEY and CDR2 SMNVEV (reference sequence). This CDR3 region has 16 residues. With 5 bases removed from V and 5 bases from J, the gap between germline ends came to 19 bases. The CDR3 DNA sequence: TGTGCCAGCAGTGAGACGTCCATCTCAGCTCATCAGCCCCAGCATTTT. This encodes CASSETSISAHQPQHF.

V and J are TRBV5-6 and TRBJ2-5, with D hard to call. CDR3 length equals 12 residues. The germline CDR1 and CDR2 sequences are SGHDT and YYEEEE. Trimming shortened V by 3 bases and J by 5 bases, and 8 bases separated the two germline ends. The CDR3 sequence: CASSSRRETQYF. The CDR3 DNA reads TGTGCCAGCAGCTCCCGCCGGGAGACCCAGTACTTC. The whole variable domain, remainder taken from reference TRBV5-6 and TRBJ2-5, is DAGVTQSPTHLIKTRGQQVTLRCSPKSGHDTVSWYQQALGQGPQFIFQYYEEEERQRGNFPDRFSGHQFPNYSSELNVNALLLGDSALYLCASSSRRETQYFGPGTRLLVL.

The chain joins TRBV29-1 to TRBJ2-3, with D tentatively TRBD2 (6 bases). CDR3 length equals 13 residues. Germline values: CDR1 SQVTM, CDR2 ANQGSEA. V dropped 4 bases and J dropped 0 bases, with 8 bases sitting between them. The DNA of the CDR3 is TGCAGCGTTGCGGCGGGGAGCACAGATACGCAGTATTTT. This encodes CSVAAGSTDTQYF.

The chain has TRBV6-5 and TRBJ2-1; D could derive from TRBD1 or TRBD2 (5 bases each). The V gene lost 7 bases and the J gene lost 9 bases, with 10 bases spanning the gap. The germline gives CDR1 MNHEY, CDR2 SVGAGI. The CDR3 is made up of 11 amino acids. Here the CDR3 reads CASTQGVEQFF. DNA of the CDR3: TGTGCCAGCACCCAGGGAGTTGAGCAGTTCTTC.

V gene TRBV11-2 combines with J gene TRBJ2-1; 8 positions match TRBD2. CDR1 is SGHAT and CDR2 is FQNNGV in the germline V gene. The CDR3 is made up of 13 amino acids. V lost 4 bases to trimming and J lost 11 bases; unmatched junction nucleotides: 7. The CDR3 here is CASSYTLAGKQFF. The CDR3 DNA reads TGTGCCAGCAGCTACACCCTAGCGGGCAAGCAGTTCTTC.

This clone has just a few counts. V gene TRBV28 combines with J gene TRBJ1-5; D gene unclear. The ends were cut back, 7 bases at V and 8 bases at J, with 12 bases in the middle. There are 12 residues in the CDR3. Germline V gene data show CDR1 as MDHEN and CDR2 as SYDVKM. The CDR3, as DNA: TGTGCCAGCAAGGCAAGCCTGGAGCCCCAGCATTTT. Its protein is CASKASLEPQHF.

The chain is built from TRBV1 and TRBJ2-1; TRBD2 reflects the table's D call only, with no check against the DNA. TRBV1 is listed as a pseudogene. This CDR3 contains 17 residues. The DNA for the CDR3 is TGCACCAGCAGCAACAGTTTTACTAGCGGGAATATCTATGAGCAGTTCTTC. Its translation: CTSSNSFTSGNIYEQFF.